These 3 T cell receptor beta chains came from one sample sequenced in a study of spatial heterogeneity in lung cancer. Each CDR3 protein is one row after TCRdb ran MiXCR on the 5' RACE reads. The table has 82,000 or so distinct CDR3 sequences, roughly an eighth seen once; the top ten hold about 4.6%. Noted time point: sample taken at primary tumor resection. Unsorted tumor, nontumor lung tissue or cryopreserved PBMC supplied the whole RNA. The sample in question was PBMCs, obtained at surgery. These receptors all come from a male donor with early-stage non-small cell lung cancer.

The CDR3 spells CATTPSGADNEQFF. The DNA of the CDR3 is TGTGCCACCACCCCCTCTGGCGCTGACAATGAGCAGTTCTTC. The V gene is TRBV24-1, the J gene TRBJ2-1; no definite D call. The V gene lost 8 bases and the J gene lost 5 bases, with 15 bases spanning the gap. CDR1 and CDR2 (germline): KGHDR, SFDVKD. The CDR3 extends over 14 amino acids.

This CDR3 is CASSLGQATEAFF. The DNA of the CDR3 is TGTGCCAGCAGCTTAGGACAGGCCACTGAAGCTTTCTTT. This chain connects TRBV7-3 to TRBJ1-1; 7 positions agree with TRBD1. The V segment lost 2 bases and the J segment 4 bases; nucleotides outside the gene matches: 1. The CDR3 has 13 residues. CDR1 is SGHTA and CDR2 is FQGTGA in the germline V gene.

CDR3 residues: CASSQDLGGGVPSSTDTQYF. The CDR3 region has the DNA TGTGCCAGCAGCCAAGATCTGGGCGGGGGAGTCCCCTCTAGCACAGATACGCAGTATTTT. The V and J genes are TRBV4-2 and TRBJ2-3, with 7 positions matching TRBD2. Germline V lookup: CDR1 LGHNA, CDR2 YNFKEQ. CDR3 length: 20 amino acids. The junction had 15 bases not matched to a gene; V was cut back by 0 bases and J by 0 bases.